What follows is one T cell receptor (beta chain) and its context. This sample is drawn from a study of T cell changes during pregnancy in multiple sclerosis. The length of the CDR3 is 11 residues. In germline, CDR1 is DFQATT, CDR2 SNEGSKA (reference sequence). Trimming left V 3 bases short and J 17 bases short, with 16 bases between. Profiled with immunoSEQ multiplex PCR; TCRdb holds only in-frame clones, not every one. The sample includes some 31,000 clones, 80% to 90% seen only once; the top ten take about 6.9%. This material consisted of CD8+ T cells from peripheral blood mononuclear cells, taken in the second trimester of pregnancy. V usage is TRBV20-1 and J usage is TRBJ1-4; the D is unclear. The receptor was isolated from a female donor with multiple sclerosis, enrolled in a pregnancy study. The CDR3 DNA is TGCAGTGCTAGGGGCGGGTCCGAGGTTTTTTTT. Translating it yields CSARGGSEVFF.